This T cell receptor (beta chain) was documented in a study of memory CD4+ T cells and cytomegalovirus serostatus. Study-wide background: Of the healthy Belgian adults, 9 were CMV seropositive and more than 20 seronegative.

Using immunoSEQ multiplex PCR, the repertoire was profiled, and TCRdb retains in-frame clones only, with some absent. The table lists tens of thousands of clones, less than 85% of them singletons. Single viable CD3+CD4+CD8-CD45RO+ cells were sorted as the memory CD4+ T cells. Positive selection with CD4 microbeads enriched total CD4+ T cells. Germline V gene data show CDR1 as MGHRA and CDR2 as YSYEKL. The CDR3 has 14 amino acids. Trimming cost V 1 base and J 4 bases, with 10 bases left between them. The material sequenced was memory CD4+ T cells from blood. The receptor's source is an adult in good health and CMV-seronegative. J is TRBJ1-1 and V is TRBV4-1; D remains ambiguous. This chain's CDR3 is CASSQVLGGTEAFF. The CDR3 coding sequence is TGCGCCAGCAGCCAAGTATTGGGAGGCACTGAAGCTTTCTTT.